This T cell receptor beta chain was sequenced in a study of T cell responses to AZD1222 COVID-19 vaccine. Repertoires were generated with immunoSEQ multiplex PCR, while TCRdb's copy carries only in-frame clones and drops some. The repertoire includes about 160,000 clones, more than 70% of them detected once, and over 4.5% sits in the top ten. The V gene end was trimmed by 4 bases and the J gene end by 6 bases; junction bases not matched to a gene: 4. Germline-derived CDR1 and CDR2 are SGHTS and YDEGEE. The CDR3 totals 14 residues. This specimen was peripheral blood, taken on day 0 of AZD1222 vaccination. The sequence was collected from an adult in good health. V gene TRBV5-8 combines with J gene TRBJ1-5; 10 nucleotides match TRBD1. CDR3 in amino acids: CASSPGQGSQPQHF. CDR3 sequence (DNA): TGTGCCAGCAGCCCGGGACAGGGGAGTCAGCCCCAGCATTTT.